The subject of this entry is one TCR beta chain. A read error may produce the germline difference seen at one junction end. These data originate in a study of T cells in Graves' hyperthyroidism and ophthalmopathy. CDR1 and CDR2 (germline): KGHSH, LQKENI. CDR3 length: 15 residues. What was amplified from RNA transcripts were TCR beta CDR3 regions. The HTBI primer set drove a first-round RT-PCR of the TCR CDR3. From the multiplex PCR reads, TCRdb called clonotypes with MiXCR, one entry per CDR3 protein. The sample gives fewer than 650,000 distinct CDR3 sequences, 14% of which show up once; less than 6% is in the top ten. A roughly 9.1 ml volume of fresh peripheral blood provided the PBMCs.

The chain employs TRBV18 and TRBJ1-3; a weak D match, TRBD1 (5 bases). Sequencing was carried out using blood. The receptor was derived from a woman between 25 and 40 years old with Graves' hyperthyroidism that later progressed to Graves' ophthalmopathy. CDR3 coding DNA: TGTGCCAGCACACCCCAGGGAGTACCCGGAAACACCATATATTTT. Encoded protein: CASTPQGVPGNTIYF.